A single sample is the source of the 14 T cell receptor beta chains below, sequenced in a study (dated by TCRdb to about 2015). Library construction relied on 5' RACE. The sequencer listed for this sample is Illumina MiSeq. Starting from the raw public reads, TCRdb applied fastp trimming at Q25, assembled clones with MiXCR and retained in-frame beta chains. Each CDR3 protein gets just one entry, which takes the most common genes and DNA from the rows behind it. The sample table records some 45,000 distinct CDR3 sequences; 28% of these occur just once. The ten top clones hold 2.1% of the sample. Sequencing was done on a sample of naive CD4+ T cells sorted from blood. The cell subset or site label of this sample denotes: naive CD4+ T cells, CD4+CD45RA+CD25-. These receptors were collected from a female donor with breast cancer.

Points on this clonotype: This clone may be a read error of a much larger clone one base away. The CDR3 loop reads CASGRQGETAFF. The DNA for the CDR3 is TGTGCCAGCGGTAGACAGGGGGAGACGGCTTTCTTT. V usage is TRBV6-5 and J usage is TRBJ1-1; the match to TRBD1 covers 9 bases. After removal of 8 bases from V and 11 bases from J, the junction contained 9 bases not matched to a gene. CDR1 MNHEY and CDR2 SVGAGI come from the germline V gene. The CDR3 loop spans 12 amino acids.

To note about this clonotype: A much larger clone lies one base from this, so it may be a read error. The V call is TRBV20-1, the J call TRBJ2-7, with TRBD2 matching over 9 bases. The V gene's germline CDR1 is DFQATT and CDR2 SNEGSKA (reference sequence). The length of the CDR3 is 14 residues. In DNA, the CDR3 is TGCAGTACTAGCTTCGGCGGGAGGGGACACGAGCAGTACTTC. Its protein is CSTSFGGRGHEQYF.

This clonotype was seen only once. The chain carries TRBV5-1 and TRBJ2-3; a weak D match, TRBD1 (5 bases). The CDR3 extends over 16 amino acids. Deletions cut 4 bases from V and 3 bases from J, with 18 bases between. CDR1 is SGHRS and CDR2 is YFSETQ in the germline V gene. Here the CDR3 reads CASSNGAGGWTDTQYF. The CDR3 DNA follows: TGCGCCAGCAGCAATGGGGCAGGTGGCTGGACAGATACGCAGTATTTT.

The chain couples TRBV20-1 to TRBJ2-7; D not resolved. Germline V gene sequence: CDR1 DFQATT, CDR2 SNEGSKA (reference sequence). This CDR3 region has 17 residues. V was clipped by 6 bases and J by 6 bases, with 30 bases between them. The CDR3 protein is CSAPSKFASRNPVEQYF. DNA for the CDR3: TGCAGTGCCCCGTCAAAGTTTGCGTCCAGGAACCCTGTCGAGCAGTACTTC.

The chain joins TRBV9 to TRBJ2-2; tentatively, D is TRBD1 or TRBD2 (6 bases each). CDR1 is SGDLS, CDR2 YYNGEE, per germline. The CDR3 spans 13 residues. The V end was cut by 7 bases, the J end by 3 bases, with 10 bases between. This chain's CDR3 is CASARGDTGELFF. The CDR3 DNA follows: TGTGCCAGCGCGAGGGGGGACACCGGGGAGCTGTTTTTT.

The gene calls are TRBV20-1 and TRBJ2-5; the D call may be TRBD1 or TRBD2 (5 bases each). Per germline, CDR1 DFQATT and CDR2 SNEGSKA (reference sequence). Trimming cost V 6 bases and J 4 bases, with 21 bases left between them. This CDR3 spans 15 amino acids. Here the CDR3 DNA reads TGCAGTGCCCTCCCAGCTGAGGGGCTGGCAGAGACCCAGTACTTC. Translated, it gives CSALPAEGLAETQYF.

The CDR3 is CASSLAASGNYNEQFF. CDR3 sequence (DNA): TGTGCCAGCAGCTTAGCGGCTAGCGGGAACTACAATGAGCAGTTCTTC. The chain links TRBV7-2 to TRBJ2-1; the match to TRBD2 covers 9 bases. There are 16 residues in the CDR3. Germline values: CDR1 SGHTA, CDR2 FQGNSA. The junction had 3 bases not matched to a gene; V was cut back by 0 bases and J by 3 bases.

In this sample, this clonotype turned up a few times. One junction end does not reproduce the germline sequence, and a read error may be involved. The chain employs TRBV6-5 and TRBJ2-3, with TRBD1 matching over 9 bases. Germline values: CDR1 MNHEY, CDR2 SVGAGI. This CDR3 is built from 15 residues. CDR3 nucleotides: TGTGCCGGCAGAAAGCGGGACAGGGTGGAAGATACGCAGTATTTT. This translates into CAGRKRDRVEDTQYF.

This clonotype has a handful of counts. Compared with germline, one end of the junction differs, possibly owing to a read error. The chain uses TRBV7-2 and TRBJ1-3; D remains ambiguous. Germline V gene sequence: CDR1 SGHTA, CDR2 FQGNSA. The CDR3 runs to 15 residues. CDR3 nucleotide sequence: TGTGCCTGCAGCTTAGATGTGGGGTTAGGAAACACCATATATTTT. It is translated as CACSLDVGLGNTIYF.

This clonotype was picked up a small number of times. V gene TRBV5-1 combines with J gene TRBJ1-2; unclear D gene. CDR1 is SGHRS, CDR2 YFSETQ, per germline. V lost 5 bases and J lost 7, with 15 bases in between. This CDR3 has 13 residues. CDR3 DNA sequence: TGCGCCAGCAGGCAGGTCGACAATGCTGGCTACACCTTC. This sequence encodes CASRQVDNAGYTF.

This chain uses TRBV20-1 with TRBJ1-5; D is unclear. Germline V gene data show CDR1 as DFQATT and CDR2 as SNEGSKA (reference sequence). CDR3 length: 16 residues. The germline V and J ends were trimmed by 6 bases and 0 bases, with 18 bases remaining between them. CDR3 nucleotides: TGCAGTGCCCCAAAGGTAGGGATGGATAGCAATCAGCCCCAGCATTTT. The encoded protein is CSAPKVGMDSNQPQHF.

This sequence joins TRBV20-1 and TRBJ2-7; D remains ambiguous. The length of the CDR3 is 15 residues. The germline CDR1 and CDR2 sequences are DFQATT and SNEGSKA (reference sequence). The V end was cut by 0 bases, the J end by 1 base, with 13 bases between. For the CDR3, the DNA is TGCAGTGCTAGAGATAGTAAGACAATATCCTACGAGCAGTACTTC. This sequence encodes CSARDSKTISYEQYF.

This clonotype was counted between two and nine times. This rearrangement joins TRBV28 to TRBJ1-2; D ambiguous. This CDR3 is 10 amino acids long. The V and J ends lost 10 bases and 7 bases respectively, with 10 bases between them. In germline, CDR1 is MDHEN, CDR2 SYDVKM. The CDR3 bases are TGTGCCACCCATACCACTGGCTACACCTTC. Amino acid sequence: CATHTTGYTF.

The J gene is TRBJ2-7, the V gene TRBV9, with TRBD1 identical over 8 bases. The CDR3 is 14 residues long. The trim removed 0 bases at V and 5 bases at J, leaving 4 bases unmatched. Germline CDR1 reads SGDLS; CDR2 reads YYNGEE. CDR3 residues: CASSVEDRGHEQYF. In DNA form, the CDR3 reads TGTGCCAGCAGCGTAGAAGACAGGGGTCACGAGCAGTACTTC.